The rows below give T cell receptor beta chains drawn from one sample of a study of identical twins. Each CDR3 protein is one row after TCRdb ran MiXCR on the 5' RACE reads. Of approximately 470,000 distinct CDR3 sequences listed, approximately 15% are singletons. These same records also appear under a second study, on yellow fever vaccine responses in identical twins.

Sequencing was done on a sample of CD4+ T cells sorted from blood. Receptors originate from a woman younger than 35 in good health. The CDR3 runs from the conserved cysteine through the conserved F or W.

V	J	CDR3
TRBV7-9	TRBJ2-6	CASSLGFRANVLTF
TRBV12-3/TRBV12-4	TRBJ2-3	CASSLGGVGTDTQYF
TRBV7-3	TRBJ2-5	CASSLISGGQETQYF
TRBV19	TRBJ1-4	CASSIPARANEKLFF
TRBV5-1	TRBJ1-5	CASSLGGDGQPQHF
TRBV6-1	TRBJ2-5	CASTLAGQETQYF
TRBV20-1	TRBJ2-7	CSASGTRSSYEQYF
TRBV6-5	TRBJ1-2	CASSYSPETGNYGYTF
TRBV3-1	TRBJ2-3	CASSPMPGQGVTDTQYF
TRBV2	TRBJ2-2	CASTPGTRTGGELFF
TRBV12-3/TRBV12-4	TRBJ2-7	CASRASGLYEQYF
TRBV28	TRBJ1-2	CASSRTSTGHYGYTF
TRBV20-1	TRBJ2-3	CSASLGVQGGTDTQYF
TRBV6-1	TRBJ2-3	CASMTSGGARDTQYF
TRBV7-2	TRBJ2-7	CASSRGLAVSYEQYF
TRBV4-2	TRBJ1-4	CASSQDLGDSEKLFF
TRBV27	TRBJ2-3	CASSSHPNPSTDTQYF
TRBV25-1	TRBJ2-1	CASSDFRSEQFF
TRBV29-1	TRBJ2-5	CSVEIAGGGETQYF
TRBV7-2	TRBJ2-7	CASSSRLAGVFDEQYF
TRBV12-3/TRBV12-4	TRBJ1-1	CASSFGDSGSTEAFF
TRBV7-8	TRBJ1-3	CASSLGQASSGNTIYF
TRBV20-1	TRBJ1-4	CSARHNEKLFF
TRBV30	TRBJ2-2	CAWRTAVRLNTGELFF
TRBV6-2/TRBV6-3	TRBJ2-1	CASSYGGTVREQFF
TRBV28	TRBJ1-5	CASSFFGTGNQPQHF
TRBV12-3/TRBV12-4	TRBJ2-5	CASSSRTSGEETQYF
TRBV5-1	TRBJ2-1	CASSFSTRYNEQFF
TRBV20-1	TRBJ2-7	CSAAPGLTYEQYF
TRBV7-3	TRBJ2-3	CASSSRQGVDTQYF
TRBV7-2	TRBJ2-2	CASSTPGGSNTGELFF
TRBV5-1	TRBJ1-1	CASSTPGIEAFF
TRBV6-1	TRBJ2-1	CASRTNTGSSYNEQFF
TRBV11-2	TRBJ2-2	CASSFPPGRTSNTGELFF
TRBV20-1	TRBJ2-6	CSAREASSGANVLTF